Listed below are T cell receptor beta chains from one sample, sequenced in a study of blood T cell repertoires in COVID-19. The data were produced by immunoSEQ multiplex PCR, yet TCRdb's version contains in-frame clones alone and is incomplete. Altogether roughly 150,000 clones are present, around 80% being singletons, with the ten largest covering less than 20%. What was sequenced was peripheral blood. The source is an older woman who had recovered from COVID-19. The CDR3 runs from the conserved cysteine through the conserved F or W. D genes are given only for firm matches. Only some rows state a clone size, as once, few, many or a class for expanded clones.

>TRBJ2-1|-|TRBV7-3|TRBD2
CASSPGLAGDLEQFF
TGTGCCAGCAGCCCCGGACTAGCGGGGGATCTTGAGCAGTTCTTC
>TRBJ1-2|-|TRBV5-1|TRBD1
CASSSYNTGGPYGYTF
TGCGCCAGCAGCTCCTACAATACAGGGGGACCATATGGCTACACCTTC
>TRBJ2-1|-|TRBV7-7|TRBD2
CASSLYAGAAYNEQFF
TGTGCCAGCAGCTTATACGCGGGAGCCGCTTACAATGAGCAGTTCTTC
>TRBJ2-7|-|TRBV5-4|-
CASSPDSTSYEQYF
TGTGCCAGCAGCCCAGACAGTACCTCCTACGAGCAGTACTTC
>TRBJ1-1|-|TRBV11-2|-
CASSLDSAQGAFF
TGTGCCAGCAGCTTAGATTCGGCGCAGGGCGCTTTCTTT
>TRBJ1-1|-|TRBV27|TRBD1
CASSPGSPRGHGEAFF
TGTGCCAGCAGTCCGGGATCCCCTAGGGGGCACGGTGAAGCTTTCTTT
>TRBJ1-5|-|TRBV4-1|-
CASSQTAQVNQPQHF
TGCGCCAGCAGCCAAACCGCACAGGTTAATCAGCCCCAGCATTTT
>TRBJ1-2|few|TRBV12-3/TRBV12-4|-
CASSMGGGGGYTF
TGTGCCAGCAGCATGGGCGGGGGAGGTGGCTACACCTTC
>TRBJ1-1|-|TRBV29-1|TRBD1
CSVEEQGDTEAFF
TGCAGCGTTGAAGAACAGGGGGATACTGAAGCTTTCTTT
>TRBJ2-1|-|TRBV24-1|TRBD1
CATSDSGTGFPEQFF
TGTGCCACCAGTGACTCCGGGACAGGGTTCCCTGAGCAGTTCTTC
>TRBJ1-4|-|TRBV5-5|-
CASSPPGGEKLFF
TGTGCCAGCAGCCCGCCGGGGGGAGAAAAACTGTTTTTT
>TRBJ2-2|-|TRBV6-2/TRBV6-3|-
CASSWDWGGELFF
TGTGCCAGCAGTTGGGACTGGGGGGGGGAGCTGTTTTTT
>TRBJ1-1|-|TRBV29-1|-
CSVEDRRGVGEAFF
TGCAGCGTTGAAGATCGTCGGGGGGTGGGTGAAGCTTTCTTT
>TRBJ2-6|-|TRBV11-1|TRBD2
CASRRGGAGANVLTF
TGTGCCAGCAGGCGGGGGGGGGCTGGGGCCAACGTCCTGACTTTC
>TRBJ2-5|-|TRBV5-1|-
CASSPGQYQETQYF
TGCGCCAGCAGCCCAGGACAGTACCAAGAGACCCAGTACTTC
>TRBJ2-7|-|TRBV13|-
CASSGGGSATYEQYF
TGTGCCAGCAGCGGGGGGGGCTCCGCAACCTACGAGCAGTACTTC
>TRBJ2-7|-|TRBV6-2/TRBV6-3|-
CASSYSLGYEQYF
TGTGCCAGCAGTTACTCTCTCGGCTACGAGCAGTACTTC
>TRBJ1-2|-|TRBV3-1/TRBV3-2|TRBD1
CASSPLAGGSYGYTF
TGTGCCAGCAGCCCCCTAGCAGGGGGCAGCTATGGCTACACCTTC
>TRBJ1-5|few|TRBV11-3|TRBD1
CASSAQGDQPQHF
TGTGCCAGCAGCGCCCAGGGGGATCAGCCCCAGCATTTT
>TRBJ1-4|-|TRBV30|-
CAWSLRRGFEKLFF
TGTGCCTGGAGCCTAAGAAGGGGGTTTGAAAAACTGTTTTTT
>TRBJ2-1|few|TRBV11-1|-
CASSLAGSSYNEQFF
TGTGCCAGCAGCTTAGCTGGTAGCTCCTACAATGAGCAGTTCTTC
>TRBJ1-5|few|TRBV12-3/TRBV12-4|-
CASSLGHDQPQHF
TGTGCCAGCAGTTTAGGACACGATCAGCCCCAGCATTTT
>TRBJ1-2|-|TRBV25-1|TRBD1
CASSELGTGGSYGYTF
TGTGCCAGCAGTGAATTGGGGACAGGGGGTTCCTATGGCTACACCTTC
>TRBJ2-5|-|TRBV28|-
CASSRDTEETQYF
TGTGCCAGCAGCCGGGACACGGAAGAGACCCAGTACTTC
>TRBJ1-2|-|TRBV5-1|-
CASSLLLGANGYTF
TGCGCCAGCAGCTTGTTACTGGGGGCGAATGGCTACACCTTC
>TRBJ1-1|once|TRBV19|TRBD1
CASSIGQGSTEAFF
TGTGCCAGTAGTATAGGACAGGGGAGCACTGAAGCTTTCTTT
>TRBJ1-4|-|TRBV12-3/TRBV12-4|-
CASSTQGNEKLFF
TGTGCCAGCAGTACCCAGGGGAATGAAAAACTGTTTTTT
>TRBJ2-1|few|TRBV19|-
CASSMTGGLAPTTSYNEQFF
TGTGCCAGTAGTATGACCGGAGGGCTAGCGCCCACCACCTCCTACAATGAGCAGTTCTTC
>TRBJ2-3|once|TRBV5-4|-
CASTQWADTQYF
TGTGCCAGCACCCAATGGGCGGATACGCAGTATTTT
>TRBJ1-1|few|TRBV18|TRBD1
CASSPNRGRQNTEAFF
TGTGCCAGCTCACCGAACAGGGGCCGACAAAACACTGAAGCTTTCTTT
>TRBJ1-4|-|TRBV5-1|-
CASSLAWRNSATNEKLFF
TGCGCCAGCAGCTTGGCCTGGCGGAATTCTGCAACTAATGAAAAACTGTTTTTT
>TRBJ2-6|-|TRBV23-1|TRBD1
CASSQAGTANSGANVLTF
TGCGCCAGCAGTCAGGCCGGGACAGCAAACTCTGGGGCCAACGTCCTGACTTTC
>TRBJ1-5|-|TRBV19|TRBD1
CAVGTGRNQPQHF
TGTGCCGTCGGGACAGGGCGAAATCAGCCCCAGCATTTT
>TRBJ1-2|once|TRBV18|TRBD1
CASSPQTGIAAGYTF
TGTGCCAGCTCACCACAGACAGGGATTGCTGCCGGCTACACCTTC
>TRBJ1-6|-|TRBV19|-
CASSERPGTPLHF
TGTGCCAGTAGCGAGCGGCCAGGTACACCCCTCCACTTT
>TRBJ1-2|-|TRBV19|-
CASRRPGLIYGYTF
TGTGCCAGTAGGAGACCAGGACTTATCTATGGCTACACCTTC
>TRBJ2-1|once|TRBV29-1|TRBD2
CSPRGLAGAYNEQFF
TGCAGCCCCAGAGGGCTAGCGGGAGCCTACAATGAGCAGTTCTTC
>TRBJ1-1|-|TRBV30|TRBD1
CAWSMARGTEAFF
TGTGCCTGGAGTATGGCCAGGGGGACTGAAGCTTTCTTT